This T cell receptor (beta chain) emerged from a study of metastatic and nonmetastatic thyroid tumors. Whole-study context: Thyroid patients, malignant and benign, had repertoires compared across blood and tumor or nodule tissue. Notes on the study in general: Significantly higher TCR beta diversity was reportedly seen in malignant thyroid tumors than benign nodules, in blood and tumor.

There were no patients who had received any treatment before thyroid surgery. Original processing methods: What underpinned the distant-metastasis classifier for papillary thyroid cancer was the set of CDR3 differences across clinicopathological groups. TCRdb reanalyzed the PCR reads via MiXCR. The authors' filters were not applied to this entry. The sample carries 6,000 or so clones, approximately 33% recorded once. The J segment lost 6 bases and the V segment lost 0 bases, leaving 2 bases of the junction unmatched. Looked up from germline, CDR1 is MNHEY and CDR2 is SVGEGT. This CDR3 has 15 residues. This clone came up a few times. Its target is unknown.

V and J are TRBV6-2 or TRBV6-3 and TRBJ2-7, with 13 bases lining up with TRBD2. This clonotype originated in a male donor with papillary thyroid cancer or a benign thyroid nodule (not recorded which). Some clones in this sample may be carry-over from other donors' samples. Sequencing was carried out using adjacent normal tissue. In DNA form, the CDR3 reads TGTGCCAGCAGTTACTCTGGACTAGCGGGAGTCGAGCAGTACTTC. Translation gives CASSYSGLAGVEQYF.